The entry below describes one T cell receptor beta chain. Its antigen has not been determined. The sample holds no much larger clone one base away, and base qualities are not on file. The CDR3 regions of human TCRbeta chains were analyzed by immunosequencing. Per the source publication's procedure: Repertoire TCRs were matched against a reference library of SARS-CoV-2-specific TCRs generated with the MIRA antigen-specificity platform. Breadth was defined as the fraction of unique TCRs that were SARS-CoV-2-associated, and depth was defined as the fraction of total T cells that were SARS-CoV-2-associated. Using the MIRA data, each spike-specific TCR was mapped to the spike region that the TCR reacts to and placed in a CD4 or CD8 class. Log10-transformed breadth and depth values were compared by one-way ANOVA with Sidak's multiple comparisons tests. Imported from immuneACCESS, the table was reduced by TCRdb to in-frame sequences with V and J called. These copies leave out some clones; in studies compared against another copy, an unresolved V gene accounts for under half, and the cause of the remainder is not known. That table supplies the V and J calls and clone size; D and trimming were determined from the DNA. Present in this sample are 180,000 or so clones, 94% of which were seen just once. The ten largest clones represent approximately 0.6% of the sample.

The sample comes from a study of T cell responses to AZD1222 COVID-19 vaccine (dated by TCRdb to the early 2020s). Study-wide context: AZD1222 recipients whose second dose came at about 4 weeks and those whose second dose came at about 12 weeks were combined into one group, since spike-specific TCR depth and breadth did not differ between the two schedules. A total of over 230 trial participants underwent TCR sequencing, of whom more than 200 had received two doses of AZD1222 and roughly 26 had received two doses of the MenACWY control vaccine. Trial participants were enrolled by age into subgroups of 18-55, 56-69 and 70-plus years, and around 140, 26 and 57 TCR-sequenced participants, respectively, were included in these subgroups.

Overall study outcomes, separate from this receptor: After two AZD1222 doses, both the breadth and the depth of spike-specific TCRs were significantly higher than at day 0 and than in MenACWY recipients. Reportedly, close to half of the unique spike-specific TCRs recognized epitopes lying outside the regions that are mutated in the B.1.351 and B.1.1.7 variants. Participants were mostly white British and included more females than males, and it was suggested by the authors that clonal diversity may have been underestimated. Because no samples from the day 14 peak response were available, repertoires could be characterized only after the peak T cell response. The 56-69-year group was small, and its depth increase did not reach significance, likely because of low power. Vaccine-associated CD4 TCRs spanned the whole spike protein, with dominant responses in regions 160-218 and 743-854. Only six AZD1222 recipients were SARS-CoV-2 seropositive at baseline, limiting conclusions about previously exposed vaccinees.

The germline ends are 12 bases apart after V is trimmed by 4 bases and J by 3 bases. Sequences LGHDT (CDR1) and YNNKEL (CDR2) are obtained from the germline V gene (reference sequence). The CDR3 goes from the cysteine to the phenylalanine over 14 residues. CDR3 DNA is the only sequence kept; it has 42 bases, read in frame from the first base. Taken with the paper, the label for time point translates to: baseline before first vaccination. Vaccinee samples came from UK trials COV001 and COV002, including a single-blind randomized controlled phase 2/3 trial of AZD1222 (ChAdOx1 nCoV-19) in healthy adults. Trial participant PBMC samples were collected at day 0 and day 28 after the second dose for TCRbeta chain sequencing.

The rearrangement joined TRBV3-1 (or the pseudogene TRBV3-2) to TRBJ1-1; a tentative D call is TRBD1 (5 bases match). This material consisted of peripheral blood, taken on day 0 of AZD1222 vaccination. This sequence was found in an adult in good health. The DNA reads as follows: TGTGCCAGCAGCCCCCACGGGGGGTACACTGAAGCTTTCTTT. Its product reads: CASSPHGGYTEAFF.